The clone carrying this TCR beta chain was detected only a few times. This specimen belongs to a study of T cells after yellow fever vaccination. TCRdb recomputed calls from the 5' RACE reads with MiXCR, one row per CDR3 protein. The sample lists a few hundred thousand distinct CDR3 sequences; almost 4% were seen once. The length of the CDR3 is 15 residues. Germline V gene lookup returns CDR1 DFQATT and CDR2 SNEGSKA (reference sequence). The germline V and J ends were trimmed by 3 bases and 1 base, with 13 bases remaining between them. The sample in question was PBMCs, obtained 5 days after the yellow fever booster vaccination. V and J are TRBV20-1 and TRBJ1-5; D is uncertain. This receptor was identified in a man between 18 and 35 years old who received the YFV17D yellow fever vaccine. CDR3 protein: CSASENAASNQPQHF. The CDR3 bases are TGCAGTGCTAGCGAAAACGCAGCCAGCAATCAGCCCCAGCATTTT.